The sample holds a few counts of the clone carrying this TCR beta chain. Its antigen remains unknown. The CDR3 runs 17 residues. The germline gives CDR1 SQVTM, CDR2 ANQGSEA. With 6 bases clipped from V and 8 bases from J, the junction kept 22 bases outside the gene matches. The data are from a study of CD8 T cells in ankylosing spondylitis. A single record per CDR3 protein comes from TCRdb applying MiXCR to the 5' RACE reads. Found here are approximately 340,000 distinct CDR3 sequences, under 15% of them singletons; the top ten hold 0.9% to 1.2%. General study findings and limits: CD8+ by phenotype, disease-linked clones were relatively rare in peripheral blood.

The sequence came from a male donor with ankylosing spondylitis or in good health (not recorded which). The chain has TRBV29-1 and TRBJ1-2, with 9 bases identical to TRBD1. The specimen sequenced was blood, either unsorted or a sorted T cell fraction (not recorded which). CDR3 coding DNA: TGCAGCGTGGACTTCATGCCGGGACAGGGAGGGGCGGAGGGCTACACCTTC. Translation gives CSVDFMPGQGGAEGYTF. The variable domain in full, completed from reference TRBV29-1 and TRBJ1-2, reads SAVISQKPSRDICQRGTSLTIQCQVDSQVTMMFWYRQQPGQSLTLIATANQGSEATYESGFVIDKFPISRPNLTFSTLTVSNMSPEDSSIYLCSVDFMPGQGGAEGYTFGSGTRLTVV.